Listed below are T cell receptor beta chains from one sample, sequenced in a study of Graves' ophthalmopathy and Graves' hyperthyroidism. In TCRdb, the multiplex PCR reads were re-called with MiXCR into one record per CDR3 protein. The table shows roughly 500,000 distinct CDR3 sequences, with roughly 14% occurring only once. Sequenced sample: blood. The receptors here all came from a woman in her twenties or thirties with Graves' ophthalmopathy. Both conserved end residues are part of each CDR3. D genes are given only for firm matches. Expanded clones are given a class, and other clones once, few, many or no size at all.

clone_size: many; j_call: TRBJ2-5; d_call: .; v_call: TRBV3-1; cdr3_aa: CASSQEGPSETQYF; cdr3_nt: TGTGCCAGCAGCCAAGAAGGACCATCCGAGACCCAGTACTTC
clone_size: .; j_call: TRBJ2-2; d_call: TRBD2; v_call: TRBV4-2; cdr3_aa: CASSPRDSGRETGELFF; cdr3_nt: TGTGCCAGCAGCCCTCGGGATAGCGGGAGGGAGACCGGGGAGCTGTTTTTT
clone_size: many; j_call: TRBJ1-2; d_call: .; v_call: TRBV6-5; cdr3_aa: CASSYSAGAEYGYTF; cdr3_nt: TGTGCCAGCAGTTACTCCGCAGGGGCGGAGTATGGCTACACCTTC
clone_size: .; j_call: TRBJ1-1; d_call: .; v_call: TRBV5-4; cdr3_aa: CASSLAGFMNTEAFF; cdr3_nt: TGTGCCAGCAGCTTGGCGGGCTTCATGAACACTGAAGCTTTCTTT
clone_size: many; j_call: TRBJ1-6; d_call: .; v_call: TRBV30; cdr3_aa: CAWTDQGRVASPLHF; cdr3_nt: TGTGCCTGGACCGACCAGGGTAGGGTTGCTTCACCCCTCCACTTT
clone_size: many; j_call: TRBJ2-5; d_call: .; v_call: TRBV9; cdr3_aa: CASSVAEETQYF; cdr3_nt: TGTGCCAGCAGCGTAGCGGAAGAGACCCAGTACTTC
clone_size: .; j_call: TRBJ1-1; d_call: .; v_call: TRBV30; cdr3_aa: CAWSSYGTEAFF; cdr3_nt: TGTGCCTGGAGTTCTTACGGTACTGAAGCTTTCTTT
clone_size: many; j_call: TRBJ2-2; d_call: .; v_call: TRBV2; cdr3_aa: CATERGGELFF; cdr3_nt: TGTGCCACCGAGCGAGGCGGGGAGCTGTTTTTT
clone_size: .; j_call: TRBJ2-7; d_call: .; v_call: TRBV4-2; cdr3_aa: CASSQERVEVSYEQYF; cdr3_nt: TGTGCCAGCAGCCAGGAGCGGGTCGAGGTTAGTTACGAGCAGTACTTC
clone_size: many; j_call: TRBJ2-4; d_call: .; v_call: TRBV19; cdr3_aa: CASSIDLSASRNIQYF; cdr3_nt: TGTGCCAGTAGTATAGATCTATCGGCTAGCAGAAACATTCAGTACTTC
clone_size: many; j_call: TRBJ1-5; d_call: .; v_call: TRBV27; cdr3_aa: CASSFSPDQPQHF; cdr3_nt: TGTGCCAGCAGTTTTTCCCCTGATCAGCCCCAGCATTTT
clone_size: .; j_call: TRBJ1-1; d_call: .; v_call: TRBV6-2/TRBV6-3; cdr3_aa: CASSYTRTPNTEAFF; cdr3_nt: TGTGCCAGCAGCTACACCCGAACGCCGAACACTGAAGCTTTCTTT
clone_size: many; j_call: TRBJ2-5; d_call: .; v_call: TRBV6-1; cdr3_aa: CAGRQAVDVETQYF; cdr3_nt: TGTGCCGGAAGACAGGCGGTTGATGTGGAGACCCAGTACTTC
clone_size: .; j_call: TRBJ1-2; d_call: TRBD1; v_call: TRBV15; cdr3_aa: CATSRDSGTGEGYTF; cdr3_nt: TGTGCCACCAGCAGAGACTCCGGGACAGGGGAAGGCTACACCTTC
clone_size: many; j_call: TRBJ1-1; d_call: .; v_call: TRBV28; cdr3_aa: CASSLGGFAEAFF; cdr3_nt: TGTGCCAGCAGTTTGGGAGGGTTCGCTGAAGCTTTCTTT
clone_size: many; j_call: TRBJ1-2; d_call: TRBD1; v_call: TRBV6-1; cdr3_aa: CASSWDRGRYTF; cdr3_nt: TGTGCCAGCAGCTGGGACAGGGGACGCTACACCTTC
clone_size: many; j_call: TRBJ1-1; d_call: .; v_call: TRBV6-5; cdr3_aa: CASSIQNTEAFF; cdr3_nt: TGTGCCAGCAGTATACAGAACACTGAAGCTTTCTTT
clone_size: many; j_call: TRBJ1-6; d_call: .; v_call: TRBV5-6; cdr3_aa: CASSLSDLMPLLHF; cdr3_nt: TGTGCCAGCAGCTTGTCAGACTTGATGCCCCTTCTCCACTTT
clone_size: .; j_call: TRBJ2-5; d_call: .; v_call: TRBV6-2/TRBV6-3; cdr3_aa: CASRITGQETQYF; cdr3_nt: TGTGCCAGCAGGATCACAGGACAAGAGACCCAGTACTTC
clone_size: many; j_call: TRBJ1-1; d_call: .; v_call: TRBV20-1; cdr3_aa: CSAPVAGRVSNTEAFF; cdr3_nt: TGCAGTGCCCCGGTGGCGGGGAGGGTGTCGAACACTGAAGCTTTCTTT
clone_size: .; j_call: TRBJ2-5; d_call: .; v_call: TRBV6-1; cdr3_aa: CASSPPPKGTQYF; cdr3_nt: TGTGCCAGCAGCCCTCCCCCGAAGGGGACCCAGTACTTC
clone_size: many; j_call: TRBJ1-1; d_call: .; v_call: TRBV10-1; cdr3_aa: CASSDPGMGDTEAFF; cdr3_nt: TGCGCCAGCAGTGACCCAGGGATGGGAGACACTGAAGCTTTCTTT
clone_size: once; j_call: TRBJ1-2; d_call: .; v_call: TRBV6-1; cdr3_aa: CASSPIQDSYNHGYTF; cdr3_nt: TGTGCCAGCAGCCCAATACAGGATTCCTATAATCACGGCTACACCTTC
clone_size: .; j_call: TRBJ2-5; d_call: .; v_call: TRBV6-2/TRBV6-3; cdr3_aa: CASSNQNRVQETQYF; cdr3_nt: TGTGCCAGCAGCAATCAGAACAGAGTCCAAGAGACCCAGTACTTC
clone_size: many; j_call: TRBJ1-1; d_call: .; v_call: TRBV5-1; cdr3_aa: CASSSTANAEAFF; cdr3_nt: TGCGCCAGCTCTTCGACAGCGAACGCTGAAGCTTTCTTT
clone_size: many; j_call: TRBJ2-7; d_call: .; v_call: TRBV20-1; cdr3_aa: CSARDPDSYEQYF; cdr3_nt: TGCAGTGCTAGAGATCCGGACTCCTACGAGCAGTACTTC
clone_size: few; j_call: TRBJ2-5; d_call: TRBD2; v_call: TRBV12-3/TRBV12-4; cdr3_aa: CASSLSVSGGQEAQYF; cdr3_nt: TGTGCCAGCAGTTTAAGTGTCAGCGGGGGCCAAGAGGCCCAGTACTTC
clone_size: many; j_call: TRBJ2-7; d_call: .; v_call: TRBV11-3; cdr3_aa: CASSLVLGSHEQYF; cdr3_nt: TGTGCCAGCAGCTTAGTCCTAGGGAGCCACGAGCAGTACTTC
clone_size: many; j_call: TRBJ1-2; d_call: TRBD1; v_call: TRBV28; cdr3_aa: CASSQGGAGNYGYTF; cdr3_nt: TGTGCCAGCAGCCAGGGGGGGGCGGGAAACTATGGCTACACCTTC
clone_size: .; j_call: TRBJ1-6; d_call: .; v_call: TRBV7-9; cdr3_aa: CASSWGDSSPLHF; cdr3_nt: TGTGCCAGCAGCTGGGGGGATAGTTCACCCCTCCACTTT
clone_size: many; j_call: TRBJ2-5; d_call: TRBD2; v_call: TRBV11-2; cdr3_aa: CASSPLGLAGRQETQYF; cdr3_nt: TGTGCCAGCAGCCCCCTGGGACTAGCGGGGCGTCAAGAGACCCAGTACTTC
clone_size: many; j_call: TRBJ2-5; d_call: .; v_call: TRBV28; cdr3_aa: CASSFGGHQETQYF; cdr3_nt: TGTGCCAGCAGCTTTGGGGGACACCAAGAGACCCAGTACTTC
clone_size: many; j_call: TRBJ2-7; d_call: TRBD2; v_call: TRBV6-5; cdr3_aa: CASISLAVGYEQYF; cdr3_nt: TGTGCCAGCATTAGCCTAGCGGTTGGGTACGAGCAGTACTTC
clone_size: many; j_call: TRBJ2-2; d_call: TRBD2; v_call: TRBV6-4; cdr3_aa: CASTGTSGTVGTGEPFF; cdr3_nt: TGTGCCAGCACGGGGACTAGCGGGACGGTGGGCACCGGGGAGCCGTTTTTT
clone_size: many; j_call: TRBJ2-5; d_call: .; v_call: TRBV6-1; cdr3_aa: CASSAPGGPETQYF; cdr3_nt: TGTGCCAGCAGTGCCCCCGGGGGCCCAGAGACCCAGTACTTC
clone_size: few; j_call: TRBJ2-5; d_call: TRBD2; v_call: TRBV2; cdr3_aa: CASSREAGEETQYF; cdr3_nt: TGTGCCAGTAGCCGGGAGGCGGGGGAAGAGACCCAGTACTTC
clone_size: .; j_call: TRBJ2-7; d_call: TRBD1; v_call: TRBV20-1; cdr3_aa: CSARGPGGYEQYF; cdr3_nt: TGCAGTGCTCGTGGGCCAGGGGGCTACGAGCAGTACTTC